This TCR beta chain was identified during a study of shared clonotypes between healthy human individuals. Study outcomes and limitations: What naive subsets generally showed was a larger estimated richness than memory subsets showed.

Worth noting for this clone: Its antigen is undetermined.

As originally analysed: Junction-only sequences without quality scores came from ImmunoSEQ, so filtering differed. The repertoire was sequenced with immunoSEQ multiplex PCR; TCRdb's copy has only in-frame clones and lacks some. That table gives V, J and clone size, and the DNA gave D and trimming. The sample has about 870,000 clones, 90% to 95% seen once. Germline V gives CDR1 SGHDT, CDR2 YYEEEE. The CDR3 sequence is 14 residues long. V lost 3 bases and J 2 bases, leaving 8 bases between the germline ends. CD45RO-negative, CCR7-positively selected cells formed the naive CD8 fraction, excluding terminally differentiated effector memory CD45RA+ cells.

The sequencing sample was made of naive CD8+ T cells sorted from blood. This clonotype originated in a man aged 30 to 39 in good health. The gene calls are TRBV5-6 and TRBJ2-2; D could derive from TRBD1 or TRBD2 (5 bases each). The CDR3 is CASSWGPNTGELFF. The DNA for the CDR3 is TGTGCCAGCAGCTGGGGACCAAACACCGGGGAGCTGTTTTTT.